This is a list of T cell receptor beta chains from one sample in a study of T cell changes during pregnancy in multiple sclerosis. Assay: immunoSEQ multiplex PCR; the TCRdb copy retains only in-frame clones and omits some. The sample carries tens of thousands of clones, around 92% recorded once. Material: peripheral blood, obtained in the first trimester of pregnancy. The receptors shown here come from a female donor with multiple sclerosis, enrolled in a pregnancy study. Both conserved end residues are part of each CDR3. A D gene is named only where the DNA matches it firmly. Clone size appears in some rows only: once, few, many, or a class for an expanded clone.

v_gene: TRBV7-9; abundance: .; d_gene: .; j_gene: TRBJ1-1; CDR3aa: CASSLKGTLTEAFF; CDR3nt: TGTGCCAGCAGCCTAAAAGGGACACTCACTGAAGCTTTCTTT
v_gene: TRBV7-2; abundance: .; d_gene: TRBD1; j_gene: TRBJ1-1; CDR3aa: CASSPGTGGGREAFF; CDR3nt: TGTGCCAGCAGCCCGGGGACAGGCGGGGGTCGAGAAGCTTTCTTT
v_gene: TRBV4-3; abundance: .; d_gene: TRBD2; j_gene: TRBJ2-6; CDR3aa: CASSQDPGLARSSGANVLTF; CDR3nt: TGCGCCAGCAGCCAAGACCCCGGACTAGCGAGGAGCTCTGGGGCCAACGTCCTGACTTTC
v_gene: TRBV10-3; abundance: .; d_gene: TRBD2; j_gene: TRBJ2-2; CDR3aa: CAISRVAGTNTGELFF; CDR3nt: TGTGCCATCAGTCGGGTAGCGGGGACGAACACCGGGGAGCTGTTTTTT
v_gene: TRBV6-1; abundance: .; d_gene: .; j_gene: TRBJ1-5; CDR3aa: CASTPGGGNQPQHF; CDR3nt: TGTGCCAGCACCCCCGGCGGCGGCAATCAGCCCCAGCATTTT
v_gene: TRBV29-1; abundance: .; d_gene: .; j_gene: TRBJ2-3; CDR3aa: CSVRSTFAGTQYF; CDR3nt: TGCAGCGTTCGATCCACTTTTGCAGGTACGCAGTATTTT
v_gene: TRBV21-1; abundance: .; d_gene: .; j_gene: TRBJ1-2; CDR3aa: CASSKEESGNYGYTF; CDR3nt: TGTGCCAGCAGCAAAGAGGAGAGCGGGAACTATGGCTACACCTTC
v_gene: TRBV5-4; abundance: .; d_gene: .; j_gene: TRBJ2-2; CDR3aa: CASSLGTGATGELFF; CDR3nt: TGTGCCAGCAGCTTGGGTACCGGAGCCACCGGGGAGCTGTTTTTT
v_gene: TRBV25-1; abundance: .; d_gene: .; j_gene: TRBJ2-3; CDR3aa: CASILGGTDTQYF; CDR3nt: TGTGCCAGCATTCTAGGGGGCACAGATACGCAGTATTTT
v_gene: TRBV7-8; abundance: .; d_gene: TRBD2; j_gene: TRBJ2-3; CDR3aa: CASSRSGGGTDTQYF; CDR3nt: TGTGCCAGCAGTCGTAGCGGGGGAGGCACAGATACGCAGTATTTT
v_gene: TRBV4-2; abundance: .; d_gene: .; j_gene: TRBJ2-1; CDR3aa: CASSQEGAVDEQFF; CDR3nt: TGTGCCAGCAGCCAAGAGGGGGCGGTGGATGAGCAGTTCTTC
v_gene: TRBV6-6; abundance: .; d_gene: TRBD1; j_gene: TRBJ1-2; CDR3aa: CASSPGTGTYGYTF; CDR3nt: TGTGCCAGCAGCCCAGGGACAGGGACCTATGGCTACACCTTC
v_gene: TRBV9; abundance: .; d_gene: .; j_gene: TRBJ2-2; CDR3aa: CASSPLTASNTGELFF; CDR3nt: TGTGCCAGCAGCCCCTTAACAGCTTCGAACACCGGGGAGCTGTTTTTT
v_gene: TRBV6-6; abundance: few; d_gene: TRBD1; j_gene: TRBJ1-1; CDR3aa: CASSNRGTPEAFF; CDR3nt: TGTGCCAGCAGTAACAGGGGGACCCCTGAAGCTTTCTTT
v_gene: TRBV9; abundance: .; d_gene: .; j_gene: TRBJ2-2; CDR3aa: CASSVWLAANTGELFF; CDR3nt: TGTGCCAGCAGCGTCTGGCTAGCTGCGAACACCGGGGAGCTGTTTTTT
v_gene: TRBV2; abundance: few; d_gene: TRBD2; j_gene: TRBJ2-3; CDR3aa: CASRWRGVTDTQYF; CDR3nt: TGTGCCAGTAGGTGGCGGGGGGTTACAGATACGCAGTATTTT
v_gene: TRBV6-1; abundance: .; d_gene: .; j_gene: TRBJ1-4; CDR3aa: CASSDLRRRVNEKLFF; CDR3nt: TGTGCCAGCAGTGATTTGAGGAGACGTGTTAATGAAAAACTGTTTTTT
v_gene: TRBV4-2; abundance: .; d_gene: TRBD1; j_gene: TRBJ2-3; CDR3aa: CASSPGTGSTDTQYF; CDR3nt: TGTGCCAGCAGCCCCGGGACAGGGAGCACAGATACGCAGTATTTT
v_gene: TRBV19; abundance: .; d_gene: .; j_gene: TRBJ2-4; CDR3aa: CASANSGIAKNIQYF; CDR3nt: TGTGCCAGTGCCAATTCGGGGATAGCCAAAAACATTCAGTACTTC
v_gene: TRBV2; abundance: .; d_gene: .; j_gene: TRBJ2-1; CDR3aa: CASSAPQLGDGDEQFF; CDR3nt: TGTGCCAGCAGTGCACCTCAGTTGGGCGATGGTGATGAGCAGTTCTTC
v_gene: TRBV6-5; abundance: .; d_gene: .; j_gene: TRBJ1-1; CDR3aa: CASSTGNTEAFF; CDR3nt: TGTGCCAGCAGTACAGGGAACACTGAAGCTTTCTTT
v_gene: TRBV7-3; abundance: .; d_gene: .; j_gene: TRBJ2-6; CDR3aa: CASSTGSGANVLTF; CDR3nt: TGTGCCAGCAGCACAGGGTCGGGGGCCAACGTCCTGACTTTC
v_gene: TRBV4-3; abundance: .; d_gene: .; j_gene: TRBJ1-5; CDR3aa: CASSQEAPTRDQPQHF; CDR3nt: TGCGCCAGCAGCCAAGAGGCCCCCACTCGGGATCAGCCCCAGCATTTT
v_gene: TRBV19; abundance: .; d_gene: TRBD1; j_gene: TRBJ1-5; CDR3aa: CASARDRDRGNQPQHF; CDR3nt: TGTGCCAGTGCTCGGGATCGGGACAGGGGCAATCAGCCCCAGCATTTT
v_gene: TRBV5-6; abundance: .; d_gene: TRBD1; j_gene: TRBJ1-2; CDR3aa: CASSSGGRGPAYGYTF; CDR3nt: TGTGCCAGCAGCTCAGGGGGCAGGGGGCCCGCCTATGGCTACACCTTC
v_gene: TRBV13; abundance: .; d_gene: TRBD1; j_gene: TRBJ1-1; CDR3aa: CASSSSGTGVRAFF; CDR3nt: TGTGCCAGCAGCTCGAGCGGGACAGGGGTTAGAGCTTTCTTT
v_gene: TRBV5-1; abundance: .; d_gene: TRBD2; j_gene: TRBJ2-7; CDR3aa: CASAKLAIDEQYF; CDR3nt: TGCGCCAGCGCAAAACTAGCGATCGACGAGCAGTACTTC
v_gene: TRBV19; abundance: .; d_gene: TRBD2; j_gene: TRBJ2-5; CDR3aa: CASGSSGGQETQYF; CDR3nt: TGTGCCAGTGGCTCTAGCGGGGGACAAGAGACCCAGTACTTC
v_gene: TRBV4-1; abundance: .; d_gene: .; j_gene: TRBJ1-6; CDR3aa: CASSQGAWSPLHF; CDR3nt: TGCGCCAGCAGCCAAGGGGCATGGTCACCCCTCCACTTT
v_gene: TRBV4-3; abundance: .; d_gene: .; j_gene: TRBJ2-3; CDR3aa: CASSQDPLGSSPVNTQYF; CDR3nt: TGCGCCAGCAGCCAAGATCCTCTCGGTTCAAGCCCGGTGAATACGCAGTATTTT
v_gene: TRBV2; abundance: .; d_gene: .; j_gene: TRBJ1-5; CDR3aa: CASSSSRYRERQPQHF; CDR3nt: TGTGCCAGCAGTTCCTCGCGATACAGGGAACGTCAGCCCCAGCATTTT